A selection of T cell receptor beta chains follows, all from one sample in a study of early T cells in non-severe SARS-CoV-2 infection. TCRdb recomputed calls from the 5' RACE reads with MiXCR, one row per CDR3 protein. The sample gives around 60,000 distinct CDR3 sequences, about 19% of which show up once; 16% is in the top ten. The source material was whole blood, sampled at baseline. The receptor set was obtained from an adult who was a healthcare worker with PCR-confirmed SARS-CoV-2 infection or an uninfected control (not recorded which). Each CDR3 is given with its conserved first and last residue. D genes are given only for firm matches. A row's size may be missing; if present it is once, few, many or a size class.

>TRBJ2-1|NA|TRBV20-1|TRBD2
TGCAGTGCCCAGCGCGGGGGCTCCTACAATGAGCAGTTCTTC
CSAQRGGSYNEQFF
>TRBJ1-6|many|TRBV27|NA
TGTGCCAGCACCCAAAGGATTTCCAATTCACCCCTCCACTTT
CASTQRISNSPLHF
>TRBJ1-2|few|TRBV20-1|NA
TGCAGTGCCACCCTTACAGGGAGGGGCTATGGCTACACCTTC
CSATLTGRGYGYTF
>TRBJ1-1|many|TRBV12-3/TRBV12-4|TRBD1
TGTGCCAGCAGATGGGGACAGACGAACACTGAAGCTTTCTTT
CASRWGQTNTEAFF
>TRBJ2-2|many|TRBV6-2/TRBV6-3|NA
TGTGCCAGCCTGAAGGGAGGGACACCAACCGGGGAGCTGTTTTTT
CASLKGGTPTGELFF
>TRBJ1-1|few|TRBV2|NA
TGTGCCAGCGGAATCACTGAAGCTTTCTTT
CASGITEAFF
>TRBJ2-1|once|TRBV12-3/TRBV12-4|NA
TGTGCCAGCAGTCATACAGGGACTTTCATTGAGCAGTTCTTC
CASSHTGTFIEQFF
>TRBJ2-4|many|TRBV20-1|NA
TGCAGTGCCCCGGTCGTCCCAGCCAAAAACATTCAGTACTTC
CSAPVVPAKNIQYF
>TRBJ1-6|NA|TRBV7-9|NA
TGTGCCAGCAGCTTAGATTGGGGTTTGGAATCACCCCTCCACTTT
CASSLDWGLESPLHF
>TRBJ2-1|NA|TRBV20-1|TRBD1
TGCAGTGCTAGAAGATTGACAGGGAAATACAATGAGCAGTTCTTC
CSARRLTGKYNEQFF
>TRBJ2-1|NA|TRBV7-2|NA
TGTGCCAGCACCCTCCGGGTCGGTAGCGGCATATACAATGAGCAGTTCTTC
CASTLRVGSGIYNEQFF
>TRBJ2-1|NA|TRBV7-2|NA
TGTGCCAGCAGCTCTCGCAAACCTAGCGACGAGCAGTTCTTC
CASSSRKPSDEQFF
>TRBJ1-2|few|TRBV10-3|NA
TGTGCCATCAGTGAGTCTAGGACCCACTATGGCTACACCTTC
CAISESRTHYGYTF
>TRBJ2-1|NA|TRBV20-1|NA
TGCAGTGCTAGGCCCGGGGTCGGTTCCTACAATGAGCAGATCTTC
CSARPGVGSYNEQIF
>TRBJ2-1|NA|TRBV24-1|NA
TGTGCCACCCAAGAGGACGGATACAATGAGCAGTTCTTC
CATQEDGYNEQFF
>TRBJ1-2|many|TRBV9|TRBD1
TGTGCCAGCAGCGTGGGACAGGACTCTGGCTACACCTTC
CASSVGQDSGYTF
>TRBJ1-1|many|TRBV3-1|NA
TGTGCCAGCAGCCTTGGGGGCGGGACTGAAGCTTTCTTT
CASSLGGGTEAFF
>TRBJ2-3|NA|TRBV13|TRBD1
TGTGCCAGCAGCCCACGACAGGGCCACCTATCCTTCACAGATACGCAGTATTTT
CASSPRQGHLSFTDTQYF
>TRBJ2-2|few|TRBV4-1|NA
TGCGCCAGCAGCCAACTTGGGAGCACCGGGGAGCTGTTTTTT
CASSQLGSTGELFF